Listed here are 20 T cell receptor beta chains from one sample, sequenced in a study of CD8 T cells in Susac syndrome. After extraction with the RNeasy kit, roughly 0.5 to 1 ug of the RNA was reverse transcribed using random hexamers. TCRdb re-called the immunoSEQ multiplex PCR reads with MiXCR, one entry per CDR3 protein. The data hold around 200,000 distinct CDR3 sequences, with approximately 96% observed a single time. Sample: CD4+ T cells from PBMCs. The receptors were gathered from a human donor with multiple sclerosis.

The chain recombines TRBV18 with TRBJ1-1, with D hard to call. CDR1 is KGHSH, CDR2 LQKENI, per germline. The CDR3 consists of 16 residues. Trimming pared 0 bases from V and 9 bases from J, leaving 20 bases between. The CDR3 coding sequence is TGTGCCAGCTCACCACCGACCGGCCCGCGGCAAACGAAAGCTTTCTTT. Protein sequence: CASSPPTGPRQTKAFF.

The chain couples TRBV6-2 or TRBV6-3 to TRBJ2-3; D might be TRBD2 (6 bases). The ends were cut back, 6 bases at V and 0 bases at J, with 13 bases in the middle. Germline values: CDR1 MNHEY, CDR2 SVGEGT. There are 15 residues in the CDR3. As DNA, the CDR3 is TGTGCCAGCAGAACGTACGGGGGAAGCACAGATACGCAGTATTTT. Amino acid sequence: CASRTYGGSTDTQYF.

V usage is TRBV15 and J usage is TRBJ1-1; weak D call: TRBD1 (6 bases). V was trimmed by 0 bases and J by 10 bases, leaving 21 bases between them. Germline V gene data show CDR1 as LNHNV and CDR2 as YYDKDF (reference sequence). The CDR3 totals 16 residues. CDR3 sequence reads: CATSRDLGGTFRGAFF. CDR3 DNA sequence: TGTGCCACCAGCAGAGATTTGGGCGGGACATTCAGAGGAGCTTTCTTT.

The chain employs TRBV4-3 and TRBJ2-7; unclear D gene. The CDR3 sequence is 13 residues long. CDR1 and CDR2 from the germline V gene are LGHNA and YSLEER. V lost 1 base, J lost 5 bases, and 9 bases lay in between. In nucleotides, the CDR3 is TGCGCCAGCAGCCAAGTATATCGGGACGAGCAGTACTTC. Translating gives CASSQVYRDEQYF.

This clonotype is a singleton in its sample. The rearrangement uses TRBV29-1 and TRBJ2-3; TRBD1 is a possible D gene (6 bases). This CDR3 is 15 amino acids long. The ends were cut back, 6 bases at V and 5 bases at J, with 21 bases in the middle. The V gene's germline CDR1 is SQVTM and CDR2 ANQGSEA. The CDR3 protein is CSVRQDKRSGDTQYF. DNA for the CDR3: TGCAGCGTGAGACAGGACAAACGAAGCGGAGATACGCAGTATTTT.

V is TRBV30 and J is TRBJ2-2; D possibly corresponds to TRBD1 (5 bases). Per germline, CDR1 GTSNPN and CDR2 SVGIG (reference sequence). The germline V and J ends were trimmed by 0 bases and 2 bases, with 13 bases remaining between them. The CDR3 is 16 residues long. CDR3 nucleotide sequence: TGTGCCTGGAGTGTACGGAAGGGGCTTAACACCGGGGAGCTGTTTTTT. Its translation: CAWSVRKGLNTGELFF.

The chain combines TRBV6-2 or TRBV6-3 with TRBJ1-6, with D perhaps TRBD1 (5 bases). This CDR3 spans 14 amino acids. Per the germline V gene, CDR1 is MNHEY and CDR2 is SVGEGT. With 2 bases removed from V and 7 bases from J, the gap between germline ends came to 9 bases. CDR3 region: CASSYREGNSPLHF. As DNA, the CDR3 is TGTGCCAGCAGTTACAGGGAGGGGAATTCACCCCTCCACTTT.

This rearrangement joins TRBV4-2 to TRBJ1-1; no clear D gene. CDR3 length equals 16 residues. Trimming shortened V by 0 bases and J by 1 base, and 12 bases separated the two germline ends. Germline V gene data show CDR1 as LGHNA and CDR2 as YNFKEQ. The CDR3 sequence: CASSQEPLLGNTEAFF. As DNA, the CDR3 is TGTGCCAGCAGCCAAGAGCCCCTCCTGGGGAACACTGAAGCTTTCTTT.

This sequence joins TRBV20-1 and TRBJ2-3; perhaps TRBD1 as D (6 bases). The CDR3 is 15 residues long. Trimming removed 6 bases at V and 1 base at J, with 17 bases between. CDR1 is DFQATT and CDR2 is SNEGSKA in the germline V gene (reference sequence). The CDR3 here is CSAPRQGRGTDTQYF. The CDR3 bases are TGCAGTGCCCCACGGCAGGGGCGAGGCACAGATACGCAGTATTTT.

The rearrangement uses TRBV9 and TRBJ1-2; no clear D gene. CDR1 SGDLS and CDR2 YYNGEE come from the germline V gene. V lost 1 base and J 7 bases, leaving 8 bases between the germline ends. The length of the CDR3 is 12 residues. This CDR3 is CASSVPGGGYTF. CDR3 nucleotide sequence: TGTGCCAGCAGCGTACCAGGAGGTGGCTACACCTTC.

This clonotype was seen a single time. This chain joins TRBV29-1 and TRBJ2-1, with a tentative D call TRBD2 (5 bases). Germline V lookup: CDR1 SQVTM, CDR2 ANQGSEA. There are 14 residues in the CDR3. The ends were cut back, 2 bases at V and 2 bases at J, with 10 bases in the middle. The CDR3 nucleotides read TGCAGCGTTGAACGGGGTAAAACCTACAATGAGCAGTTCTTC. It specifies CSVERGKTYNEQFF.

V usage is TRBV7-8 and J usage is TRBJ2-1; a possible D gene is TRBD1 (5 bases). CDR1 and CDR2 (germline): SGHVS, FQNEAQ. This CDR3 contains 14 residues. The V and J ends lost 0 bases and 5 bases respectively, with 8 bases between them. The CDR3 DNA reads TGTGCCAGCAGCTTAGCAAACAGGCACAATGAGCAGTTCTTC. It specifies CASSLANRHNEQFF.

This chain connects TRBV2 to TRBJ1-5; D is ambiguous. The length of the CDR3 is 17 residues. Germline assignment: CDR1 SNHLY and CDR2 FYNNEI. Trimming cost V 4 bases and J 0 bases, with 16 bases left between them. The CDR3 is CASSGLGGHNSNQPQHF. The CDR3 DNA reads TGTGCCAGCAGTGGGTTAGGTGGGCATAATAGCAATCAGCCCCAGCATTTT.

This chain uses TRBV5-1 with TRBJ2-5; D is perhaps TRBD2 (5 bases). Germline V gene sequence: CDR1 SGHRS, CDR2 YFSETQ. The germline V and J ends were trimmed by 3 bases and 5 bases, with 14 bases remaining between them. The CDR3 loop spans 14 amino acids. The CDR3: CASSYEGRWETQYF. DNA for the CDR3: TGCGCCAGCAGCTATGAGGGCAGGTGGGAGACCCAGTACTTC.

J is TRBJ1-5 and V is TRBV12-3 or TRBV12-4; unclear D gene. The length of the CDR3 is 13 residues. The V gene lost 2 bases and the J gene lost 4 bases, with 6 bases spanning the gap. The CDR3 region is CASSLTGNQPQHF. CDR3 nucleotides: TGTGCCAGCAGTTTAACGGGGAATCAGCCCCAGCATTTT.

The V gene is TRBV7-2, the J gene TRBJ1-2, with 7 bases identical to TRBD1. Germline trimming cut 1 base from V and 10 bases from J; bases unmatched to any gene: 6. The germline V gene encodes CDR1 SGHTA and CDR2 FQGNSA. This CDR3 is built from 13 residues. The CDR3 region has the DNA TGTGCCAGCAGCTTAGGGAACACAGGGGTCTACACCTTC. The encoded protein is CASSLGNTGVYTF.

The chain employs TRBV30 and TRBJ1-3, with TRBD1 matching 9 bases. Germline values: CDR1 GTSNPN, CDR2 SVGIG (reference sequence). This CDR3 region has 15 residues. V trimming: 3 bases; J trimming: 3 bases; junction bases outside the gene matches: 6. CDR3 DNA: TGTGCCTGGAGACCACAGGGGGCTTATGGAAACACCATATATTTT. Protein sequence: CAWRPQGAYGNTIYF.

The chain combines TRBV30 with TRBJ1-3; D not certain. CDR3 size: 13 residues. V lost 0 bases, J lost 1 base, and 4 bases lay in between. Germline values: CDR1 GTSNPN, CDR2 SVGIG (reference sequence). The CDR3 spells CAWSVMSGNTIYF. In DNA form, the CDR3 reads TGTGCCTGGAGTGTAATGTCTGGAAACACCATATATTTT.

The chain carries TRBV20-1 and TRBJ2-5; D is ambiguous. Per the germline V gene, CDR1 is DFQATT and CDR2 is SNEGSKA (reference sequence). Between the trimmed V and J ends, which lost 0 bases and 5 bases, there was a span of 16 bases. The CDR3 is made up of 15 amino acids. CDR3 sequence reads: CSARDWFSATETQYF. CDR3 bases: TGCAGTGCTAGAGACTGGTTTTCGGCCACGGAGACCCAGTACTTC.

J is TRBJ1-2 and V is TRBV30; D call uncertain. The V gene lost 0 bases and the J gene lost 3 bases, with 8 bases spanning the gap. Germline V gives CDR1 GTSNPN, CDR2 SVGIG (reference sequence). The CDR3 consists of 13 residues. The CDR3 here is CAWSVPTDYGYTF. The CDR3 DNA follows: TGTGCCTGGAGTGTACCAACGGACTATGGCTACACCTTC.